This TCR beta chain was identified in a study of cytomegalovirus exposure and HLA in healthy donors. The CDR3 consists of 14 residues. CDR1 and CDR2 (germline): SNHLY, FYNNEI. V shed 5 bases and J 8 bases; nucleotides not matched to a gene: 8. In the PCR, 60 Vbeta and 13 Jbeta primers were used. Sequencing was performed with immunoSEQ multiplex PCR; in TCRdb, only in-frame clones are kept and a portion is missing. The sample gives around 150,000 clones, roughly 79% of which show up once; roughly an eighth is in the top ten. The sequencing sample was made of PBMCs. This clonotype was sampled from a woman aged 45-65 years in good health and CMV-seronegative. The chain employs TRBV2 and TRBJ1-2, with TRBD1 identical over 10 bases. CDR3 in amino acids: CASSSTGGGSGYTF. As DNA, the CDR3 is TGTGCCAGCAGTTCGACAGGGGGCGGATCGGGCTACACCTTC. Variable domain in full (rest from reference TRBV2 and TRBJ1-2): EPEVTQTPSHQVTQMGQEVILRCVPISNHLYFYWYRQILGQKVEFLVSFYNNEISEKSEIFDDQFSVERPDGSNFTLKIRSTKLEDSAMYFCASSSTGGGSGYTFGSGTRLTVV.